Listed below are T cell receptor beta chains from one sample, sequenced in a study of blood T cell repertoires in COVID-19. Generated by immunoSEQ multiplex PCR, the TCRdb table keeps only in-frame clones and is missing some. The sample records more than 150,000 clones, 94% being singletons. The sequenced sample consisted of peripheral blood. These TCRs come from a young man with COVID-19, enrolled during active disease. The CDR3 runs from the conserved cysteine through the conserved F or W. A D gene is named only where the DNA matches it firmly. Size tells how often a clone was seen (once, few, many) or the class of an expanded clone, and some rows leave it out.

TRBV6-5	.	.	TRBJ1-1	CASSYTRQNTEAFF	TGTGCCAGCAGTTACACCAGACAGAACACTGAAGCTTTCTTT
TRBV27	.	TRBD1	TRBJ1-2	CASSPPTPRQGAAYGYTF	TGTGCCAGCAGTCCCCCGACCCCTCGACAGGGGGCAGCCTATGGCTACACCTTC
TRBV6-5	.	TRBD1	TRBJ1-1	CASSYSQGANTEAFF	TGTGCCAGCAGTTACTCACAGGGGGCGAACACTGAAGCTTTCTTT
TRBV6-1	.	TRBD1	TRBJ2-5	CASSEGTGKETQYF	TGTGCCAGCAGTGAGGGGACAGGGAAAGAGACCCAGTACTTC
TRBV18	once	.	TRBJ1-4	CASSPRAALLHEKLFF	TGTGCCAGCTCACCACGCGCCGCGCTACTTCATGAAAAACTGTTTTTT
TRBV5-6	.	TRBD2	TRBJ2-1	CASRTSGGSVGEQFF	TGTGCCAGCCGGACTAGCGGGGGGTCCGTTGGTGAGCAGTTCTTC
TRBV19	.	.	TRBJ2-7	CASSMGVGAAYEQYF	TGTGCCAGTAGTATGGGAGTGGGGGCGGCCTACGAGCAGTACTTC
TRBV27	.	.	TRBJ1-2	CASSSQGRGGYTF	TGTGCCAGCAGTTCACAGGGAAGGGGCGGCTACACCTTC
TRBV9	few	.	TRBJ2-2	CASSVRDTPNTGELFF	TGTGCCAGCAGCGTCAGGGACACCCCGAACACCGGGGAGCTGTTTTTT
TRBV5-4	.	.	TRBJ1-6	CASSPQGSYNSPLHF	TGTGCCAGCAGCCCACAGGGTTCCTATAATTCACCCCTCCACTTT
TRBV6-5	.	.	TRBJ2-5	CASSYSRGGETQYF	TGTGCCAGCAGTTACTCGAGGGGAGGCGAGACCCAGTACTTC
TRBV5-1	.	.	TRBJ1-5	CASSSGDSNQPQHF	TGCGCCAGCAGCTCCGGAGATAGCAATCAGCCCCAGCATTTT
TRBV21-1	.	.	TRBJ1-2	CASSQGQHPYGYTF	TGTGCCAGCAGCCAGGGACAGCACCCCTATGGCTACACCTTC
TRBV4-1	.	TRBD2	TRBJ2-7	CASSQPTSGTYEQYF	TGCGCCAGCAGCCAACCGACTAGCGGAACCTACGAGCAGTACTTC
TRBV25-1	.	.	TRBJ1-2	CASSETAPYGYTF	TGTGCCAGCAGTGAAACAGCACCGTATGGCTACACCTTC
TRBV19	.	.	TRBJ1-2	CASKFQGGSGYTF	TGTGCCAGTAAGTTCCAGGGAGGAAGTGGCTACACCTTC
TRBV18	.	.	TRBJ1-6	CASSPEARGSPLHF	TGTGCCAGCTCACCAGAGGCCAGGGGATCACCCCTCCACTTT
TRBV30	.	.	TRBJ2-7	CAWSPQAYEQYF	TGTGCCTGGAGTCCACAGGCCTACGAGCAGTACTTC
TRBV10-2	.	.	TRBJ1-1	CASRGAPNTEAFF	TGCGCCAGCAGGGGGGCCCCGAACACTGAAGCTTTCTTT
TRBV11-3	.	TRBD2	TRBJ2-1	CASSQRGGQQFF	TGTGCCAGCAGCCAACGCGGGGGGCAACAGTTCTTC
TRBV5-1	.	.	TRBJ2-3	CASSSGSLDTQYF	TGCGCCAGCAGCTCGGGGAGCTTAGATACGCAGTATTTT
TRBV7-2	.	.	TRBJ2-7	CASSSFYEQYF	TGTGCCAGCAGCTCTTTCTACGAGCAGTACTTC
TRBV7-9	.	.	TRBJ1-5	CASSLIPNQPQHF	TGTGCCAGCAGCCTTATTCCCAATCAGCCCCAGCATTTT
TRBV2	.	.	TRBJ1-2	CASSVVQFYGYTF	TGTGCCAGCAGTGTCGTACAGTTCTATGGCTACACCTTC
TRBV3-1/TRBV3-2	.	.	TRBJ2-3	CASSQDPRGIRTDTQYF	TGTGCCAGCAGCCAAGATCCGCGAGGGATTCGCACAGATACGCAGTATTTT
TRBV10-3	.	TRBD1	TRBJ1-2	CAISDGPGTGDYGYTF	TGTGCCATCAGTGATGGCCCCGGGACAGGGGACTATGGCTACACCTTC
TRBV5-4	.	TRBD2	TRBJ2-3	CASSAGGNTDTQYF	TGTGCCAGCAGCGCGGGGGGGAACACAGATACGCAGTATTTT
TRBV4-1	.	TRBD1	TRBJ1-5	CASSQVTGMVDQPQHF	TGCGCCAGCAGCCAAGTGACAGGGATGGTGGATCAGCCCCAGCATTTT
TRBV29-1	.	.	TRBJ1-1	CSVGGGPLNTEAFF	TGCAGCGTCGGGGGGGGCCCCTTGAACACTGAAGCTTTCTTT
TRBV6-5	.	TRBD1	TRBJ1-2	CASSYDRVRGYTF	TGTGCCAGCAGTTACGACAGGGTGCGTGGCTACACCTTC
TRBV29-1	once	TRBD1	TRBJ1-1	CSGEQGRAFF	TGCAGCGGGGAACAGGGGCGAGCTTTCTTT